The 15 T cell receptor beta chains below were found in one sample sequenced in a study of cytomegalovirus exposure and HLA in healthy donors. This table comes from immunoSEQ multiplex PCR, and its TCRdb copy is limited to in-frame clones, with some not included. The table records about 57,000 clones, 89% of them present only once. Material: PBMCs. Receptors were obtained from a woman aged 18-29 years in good health and CMV-seronegative.

The V and J genes are TRBV5-4 and TRBJ2-5; 10 bases fit TRBD2. The V segment lost 4 bases and the J segment 3 bases; nucleotides outside the gene matches: 3. The CDR3 extends over 14 amino acids. Germline V lookup: CDR1 SGHNT, CDR2 YYREEE (reference sequence). The CDR3 sequence is CASSAGTSEETQYF. The CDR3 DNA sequence: TGTGCCAGCAGCGCCGGGACTAGCGAAGAGACCCAGTACTTC.

V usage is TRBV6-5 and J usage is TRBJ1-4; 9 nucleotides align to TRBD1. With V trimmed by 2 bases and J by 11 bases, 6 bases remained unmatched. The CDR3 totals 14 residues. Germline CDR1 reads MNHEY; CDR2 reads SVGAGI. CDR3 sequence: CASSYGGDRVKLFF. The CDR3 DNA reads as TGTGCCAGCAGTTACGGAGGGGACAGGGTCAAACTGTTTTTT.

The V and J genes are TRBV27 and TRBJ1-4; TRBD1 is a possible D gene (5 bases). Germline assignment: CDR1 MNHEY and CDR2 SMNVEV (reference sequence). There are 16 residues in the CDR3. The V end lost 7 bases, the J end lost 4 bases, and 19 bases lay between the germline ends. The CDR3 region is CASKGRVGLVNEKLFF. CDR3 bases: TGTGCCAGCAAGGGTCGGGTGGGACTTGTTAATGAAAAACTGTTTTTT. The full variable domain, its missing parts supplied by reference TRBV27 and TRBJ1-4, is EAQVTQNPRYLITVTGKKLTVTCSQNMNHEYMSWYRQDPGLGLRQIYYSMNVEVTDKGDVPEGYKVSRKEKRNFPLILESPSPNQTSLYFCASKGRVGLVNEKLFFGSGTQLSVL.

The chain is built from TRBV5-8 and TRBJ2-1; 13 bases match TRBD2. This CDR3 contains 16 residues. Germline trimming cut 3 bases from V and 4 bases from J; bases unmatched to any gene: 4. Looked up from germline, CDR1 is SGHTS and CDR2 is YDEGEE. The CDR3 reads CASSSGLAGVYNEQFF. The CDR3 DNA sequence: TGTGCCAGCAGCTCCGGACTAGCGGGGGTTTACAATGAGCAGTTCTTC. The whole variable domain, filled in from reference TRBV5-8 and TRBJ2-1, reads EAGVTQSPTHLIKTRGQQATLRCSPISGHTSVYWYQQALGLGLQFLLWYDEGEERNRGNFPPRFSGRQFPNYSSELNVNALELEDSALYLCASSSGLAGVYNEQFFGPGTRLTVL.

The chain is built from TRBV5-1 and TRBJ2-5, with a possible D match to TRBD2 (6 bases). The CDR3 has 14 residues. V was shortened by 4 bases and J by 1 base, with 11 bases between the two germline ends. Germline lookup yields CDR1 SGHRS and CDR2 YFSETQ. The CDR3 reads CASSREPPQETQYF. The CDR3 DNA is TGCGCCAGCAGCCGGGAGCCCCCCCAAGAGACCCAGTACTTC.

The V and J genes are TRBV7-9 and TRBJ1-1; possibly TRBD1 for D (5 bases). The V gene lost 4 bases and the J gene lost 1 base, with 7 bases spanning the gap. The length of the CDR3 is 13 residues. Germline lookup yields CDR1 SEHNR and CDR2 FQNEAQ (reference sequence). This CDR3 reads CASSSDRNTEAFF. For the CDR3, the DNA is TGTGCCAGCAGCTCCGACAGGAACACTGAAGCTTTCTTT.

This chain joins TRBV6-1 and TRBJ1-5; TRBD1 might be the D (5 bases). This CDR3 has 15 amino acids. V lost 0 bases, J lost 7 bases, and 13 bases lay in between. Germline loops: CDR1 MNHNS, CDR2 SASEGT. CDR3 coding DNA: TGTGCCAGCAGTGAAGCGGACGGGGGATGGCAGCCCCAGCATTTT. The encoded protein is CASSEADGGWQPQHF.

The rearrangement joins TRBV28 to TRBJ2-7; TRBD2 is a possible D gene (6 bases). The CDR3 is made up of 14 amino acids. CDR1 is MDHEN and CDR2 is SYDVKM in the germline V gene. With 5 bases removed from V and 5 bases from J, the gap between germline ends came to 16 bases. The CDR3 here is CASSLVEGTHEQYF. The CDR3 DNA reads as TGTGCCAGCAGTCTCGTGGAGGGGACTCACGAGCAGTACTTC.

The gene calls are TRBV6-9 and TRBJ2-5, with 12 bases that match TRBD2. Germline CDR1 and CDR2: MNHGY and SVAAGI. Unmatched junction bases numbered 4, after V lost 6 bases and J lost 2 bases. CDR3 length: 15 amino acids. The CDR3: CASRLAGGRQETQYF. CDR3 bases: TGTGCCAGCAGACTAGCGGGGGGTAGGCAAGAGACCCAGTACTTC.

The chain is built from TRBV28 and TRBJ1-4, with D maybe TRBD1 (5 bases). The CDR3 runs to 14 residues. V lost 8 bases, J lost 5 bases, and 15 bases lay in between. The germline V gene encodes CDR1 MDHEN and CDR2 SYDVKM. CDR3 DNA sequence: TGTGCCAGCGCCCTGGGGGGGGAGAATGAAAAACTGTTTTTT. Translation: CASALGGENEKLFF. The full variable domain, in which reference TRBV28 and TRBJ1-4 provide the parts outside the CDR3, is DVKVTQSSRYLVKRTGEKVFLECVQDMDHENMFWYRQDPGLGLRLIYFSYDVKMKEKGDIPEGYSVSREKKERFSLILESASTNQTSMYLCASALGGENEKLFFGSGTQLSVL.

The chain has TRBV19 and TRBJ2-7; TRBD2 matches at 9 bases. The V gene's germline CDR1 is LNHDA and CDR2 SQIVND (reference sequence). The trim removed 10 bases at V and 5 bases at J, leaving 12 bases unmatched. The CDR3 contains 14 residues. The CDR3 coding sequence is TGTGCCACCGAGCGGGCTAGCGGGATTCACGAGCAGTACTTC. Amino acids: CATERASGIHEQYF.

The chain has TRBV5-4 and TRBJ1-1; 10 positions match TRBD1. CDR1 and CDR2 (germline): SGHNT, YYREEE (reference sequence). The CDR3 consists of 15 residues. Trimming cost V 6 bases and J 5 bases; bases outside gene matches: 10. The CDR3 loop reads CASTQLDRGATEAFF. CDR3 DNA: TGTGCCAGCACCCAGCTGGACAGGGGGGCAACTGAAGCTTTCTTT.

CDR3 amino acids: CASTLDPDWGLYTDTQYF. DNA for the CDR3: TGTGCCAGCACCCTAGACCCGGACTGGGGACTTTACACAGATACGCAGTATTTT. The chain couples TRBV7-2 to TRBJ2-3; TRBD2 is a possible D gene (6 bases). Germline CDR1 and CDR2: SGHTA and FQGNSA. The CDR3 consists of 18 residues. V lost 7 bases, J lost 2 bases, and 25 bases lay in between.

This rearrangement joins TRBV19 to TRBJ2-1; 9 nucleotides align to TRBD1. The CDR3 is 15 amino acids. CDR1 and CDR2 from the germline V gene are LNHDA and SQIVND (reference sequence). Trimming took 5 bases from V and 3 from J; bases not matched to a gene: 5. The CDR3 DNA is TGTGCCAGTAGTCCCGACAGGGGGGTCTACAATGAGCAGTTCTTC. Its protein product is CASSPDRGVYNEQFF.

This clone was found a few times. This rearrangement joins TRBV5-1 to TRBJ2-7; D not certain. Trimming stripped 5 bases from V and 4 bases from J, with 16 bases between. The CDR3 sequence is 14 residues long. Per germline, CDR1 SGHRS and CDR2 YFSETQ. The CDR3 DNA sequence: TGCGCCAGCAGTACCTCGGGTGGTGAATACGAGCAGTACTTC. Translating it yields CASSTSGGEYEQYF.